Sequencing of this TCR beta chain was carried out in a study of cytomegalovirus exposure and HLA in healthy donors. Comment on this clone: A read error may account for a junction end that differs from germline. This specimen includes other DNA sequences encoding the same CDR3.

Germline loops: CDR1 PRHDT, CDR2 FYEKMQ (reference sequence). This CDR3 spans 15 amino acids. PCR used 60 Vbeta primers and 13 Jbeta primers. The repertoire was sequenced with immunoSEQ multiplex PCR; TCRdb's copy has only in-frame clones and lacks some. Among about 160,000 clones listed, approximately 79% were seen once. This chain uses TRBV13 with TRBJ1-5; a weak D match, TRBD1 (6 bases). Sequenced input: PBMCs. The TCR was taken from a man aged 35 to 55 in good health and CMV-seropositive. The chain's CDR3 is CASSFGRGGNQPQHF. DNA for the CDR3: TGTGCCAGCAGCTTTGGCAGGGGTGGCAACCAGCCCCAGCATTTT.